The present TCR beta chain was sequenced within a study of Ad26.COV2.S vaccination and SARS-CoV-2 variants. Findings and limits, study-wide: Comparable non-spike TCR breadth was observed in vaccine and placebo recipients. The placebo group had lower spike-specific TCR breadth than the vaccine recipients did.

The CDR3 extends over 15 amino acids. The V and J ends lost 1 base and 5 bases, in that order; junction bases with no gene match: 3. Germline V CDR1 and CDR2: SGHNT, YENEEA. The assay was immunoSEQ multiplex PCR, and TCRdb's table has in-frame clones only and misses some. The sample contains about 410,000 clones, 80% to 90% of which appear only once. The treatment is: roughly 20 received Ad26.COV2.S at low or high dose, single or two shots; about 5 received placebo; per-sample allocation not given. Sample collection was performed on day 63 after the first vaccine or placebo injection. A word on this clone: The antigen remains unidentified.

Source: peripheral blood, taken in a trial of Ad26.COV2.S vaccine versus placebo. The V gene is TRBV11-3, the J gene TRBJ2-5; 11 bases fit TRBD2. The clonotype was recovered from a person aged 18-60 years who received the Ad26.COV2.S COVID-19 vaccine or a placebo. In DNA, the CDR3 is TGTGCCAGCAGCTTAGGGGGACTAGCGGCGGAGACCCAGTACTTC. This translates into CASSLGGLAAETQYF.